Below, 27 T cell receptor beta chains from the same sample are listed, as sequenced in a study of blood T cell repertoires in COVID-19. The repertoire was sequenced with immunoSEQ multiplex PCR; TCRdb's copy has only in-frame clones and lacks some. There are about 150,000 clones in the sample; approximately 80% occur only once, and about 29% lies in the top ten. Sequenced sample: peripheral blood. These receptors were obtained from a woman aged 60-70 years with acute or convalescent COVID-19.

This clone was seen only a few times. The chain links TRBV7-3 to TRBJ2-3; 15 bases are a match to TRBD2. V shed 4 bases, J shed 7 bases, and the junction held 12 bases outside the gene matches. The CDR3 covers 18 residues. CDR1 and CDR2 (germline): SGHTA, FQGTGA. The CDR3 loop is CASSSLPGTSGGQHTQYF. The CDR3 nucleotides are TGTGCCAGCAGCTCACTTCCCGGGACTAGCGGGGGGCAGCATACGCAGTATTTT.

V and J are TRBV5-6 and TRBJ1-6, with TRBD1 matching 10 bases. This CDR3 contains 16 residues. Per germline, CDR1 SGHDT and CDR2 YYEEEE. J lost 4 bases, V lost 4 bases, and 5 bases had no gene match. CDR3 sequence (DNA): TGTGCCAGCAGCGGGGACAGGGGAGCTTATAATTCACCCCTCCACTTT. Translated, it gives CASSGDRGAYNSPLHF.

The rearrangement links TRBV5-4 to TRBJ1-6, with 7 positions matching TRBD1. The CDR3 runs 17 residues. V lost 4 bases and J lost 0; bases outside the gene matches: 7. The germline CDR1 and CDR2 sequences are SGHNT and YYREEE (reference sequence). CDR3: CASSTGQRSSYNSPLHF. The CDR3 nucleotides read TGTGCCAGCAGCACGGGACAGCGGAGCTCCTATAATTCACCCCTCCACTTT.

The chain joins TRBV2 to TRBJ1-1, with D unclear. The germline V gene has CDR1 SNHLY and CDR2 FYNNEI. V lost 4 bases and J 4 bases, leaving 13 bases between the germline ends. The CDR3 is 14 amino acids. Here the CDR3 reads CASSVEGGGTEAFF. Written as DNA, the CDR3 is TGTGCCAGCAGTGTGGAGGGCGGCGGCACTGAAGCTTTCTTT.

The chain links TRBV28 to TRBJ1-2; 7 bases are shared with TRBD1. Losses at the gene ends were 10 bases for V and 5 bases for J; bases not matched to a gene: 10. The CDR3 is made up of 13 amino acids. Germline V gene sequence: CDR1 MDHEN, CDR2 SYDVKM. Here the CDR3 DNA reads TGTGCCACCTCTTTAGGGGGCGAGTATGGCTACACCTTC. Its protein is CATSLGGEYGYTF.

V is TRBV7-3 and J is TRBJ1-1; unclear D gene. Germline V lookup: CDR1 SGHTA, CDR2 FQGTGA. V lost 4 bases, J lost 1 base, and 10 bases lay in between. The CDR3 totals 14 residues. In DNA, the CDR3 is TGTGCCAGCAGCTCAGAACGACAGAACACTGAAGCTTTCTTT. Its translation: CASSSERQNTEAFF.

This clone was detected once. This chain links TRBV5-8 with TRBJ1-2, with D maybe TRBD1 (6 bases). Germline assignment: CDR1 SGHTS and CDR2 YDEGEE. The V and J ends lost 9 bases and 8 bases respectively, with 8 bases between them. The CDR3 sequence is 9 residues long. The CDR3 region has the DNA TGTGCCACCACAGGGGGCTACACCTTC. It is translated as CATTGGYTF.

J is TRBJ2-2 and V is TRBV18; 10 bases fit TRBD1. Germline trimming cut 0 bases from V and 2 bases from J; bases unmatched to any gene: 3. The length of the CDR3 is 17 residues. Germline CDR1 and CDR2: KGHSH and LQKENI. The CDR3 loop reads CASSPPTGGVNTGELFF. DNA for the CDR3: TGTGCCAGCTCACCACCGACAGGGGGCGTTAACACCGGGGAGCTGTTTTTT.

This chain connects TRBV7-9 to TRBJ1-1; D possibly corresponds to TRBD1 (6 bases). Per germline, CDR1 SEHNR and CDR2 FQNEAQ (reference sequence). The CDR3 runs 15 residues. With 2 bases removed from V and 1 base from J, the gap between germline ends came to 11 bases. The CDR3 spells CASSLLGQKNTEAFF. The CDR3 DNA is TGTGCCAGCAGCTTATTAGGACAGAAGAACACTGAAGCTTTCTTT.

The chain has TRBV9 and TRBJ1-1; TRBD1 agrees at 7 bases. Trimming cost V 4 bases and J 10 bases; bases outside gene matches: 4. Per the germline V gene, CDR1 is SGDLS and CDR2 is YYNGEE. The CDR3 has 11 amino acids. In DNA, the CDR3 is TGTGCCAGCAGCCCGAGGACAGGAGCTTTCTTT. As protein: CASSPRTGAFF.

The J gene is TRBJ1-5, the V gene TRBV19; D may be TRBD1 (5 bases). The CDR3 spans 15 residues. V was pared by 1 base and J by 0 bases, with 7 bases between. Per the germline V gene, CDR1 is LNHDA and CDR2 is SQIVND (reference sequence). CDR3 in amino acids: CASSIGGGSNQPQHF. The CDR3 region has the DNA TGTGCCAGTAGTATAGGGGGGGGTAGCAATCAGCCCCAGCATTTT.

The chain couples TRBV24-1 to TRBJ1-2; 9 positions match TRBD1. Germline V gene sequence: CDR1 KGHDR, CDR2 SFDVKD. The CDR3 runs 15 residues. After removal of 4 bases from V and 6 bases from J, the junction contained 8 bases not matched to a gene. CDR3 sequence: CATSDPGQGFDGYTF. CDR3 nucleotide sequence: TGTGCCACCAGTGACCCGGGACAGGGCTTTGATGGCTACACCTTC.

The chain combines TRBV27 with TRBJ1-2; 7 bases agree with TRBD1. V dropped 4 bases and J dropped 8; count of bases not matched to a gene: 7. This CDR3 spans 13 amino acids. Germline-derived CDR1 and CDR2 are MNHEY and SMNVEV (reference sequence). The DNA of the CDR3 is TGTGCCAGCAGTTCCGACAGGGTCGTGGGCTACACCTTC. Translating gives CASSSDRVVGYTF.

CDR3 DNA: TGTGCCAGCAGCTCCAGGACAGGGACTTTCGAGGAGACCCAGTACTTC. It is translated as CASSSRTGTFEETQYF. V is TRBV7-9 and J is TRBJ2-5; the match to TRBD1 covers 8 bases. J was trimmed by 5 bases and V by 4 bases; bases with no gene match: 12. The CDR3 is made up of 16 amino acids. Looked up from germline, CDR1 is SEHNR and CDR2 is FQNEAQ (reference sequence). Looking up the rest from reference TRBV7-9 and TRBJ2-5 gives the full variable domain: DTGVSQNPRHKITKRGQNVTFRCDPISEHNRLYWYRQTLGQGPEFLTYFQNEAQLEKSRLLSDRFSAERPKGSFSTLEIQRTEQGDSAMYLCASSSRTGTFEETQYFGPGTRLLVL.

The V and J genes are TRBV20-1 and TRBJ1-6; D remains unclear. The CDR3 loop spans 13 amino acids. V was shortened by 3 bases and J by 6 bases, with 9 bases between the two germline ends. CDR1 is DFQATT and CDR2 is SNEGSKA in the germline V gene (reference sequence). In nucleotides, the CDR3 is TGCAGTGCTAGTTCCCGGGTTAATTCACCCCTCCACTTT. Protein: CSASSRVNSPLHF.

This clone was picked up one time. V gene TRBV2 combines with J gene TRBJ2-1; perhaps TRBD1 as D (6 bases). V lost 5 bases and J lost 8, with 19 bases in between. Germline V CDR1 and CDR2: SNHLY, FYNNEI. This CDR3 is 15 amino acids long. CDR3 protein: CASSIQGGSKDEQFF. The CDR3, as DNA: TGTGCCAGCAGTATCCAAGGGGGTAGCAAAGATGAGCAGTTCTTC.

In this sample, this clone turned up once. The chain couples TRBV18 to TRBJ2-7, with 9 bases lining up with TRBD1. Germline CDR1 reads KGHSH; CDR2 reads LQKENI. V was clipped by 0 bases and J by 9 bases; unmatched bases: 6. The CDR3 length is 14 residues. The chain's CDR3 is CASSPPPGQGMQYV. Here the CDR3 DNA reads TGTGCCAGCTCACCACCTCCGGGACAGGGCATGCAGTACGTC.

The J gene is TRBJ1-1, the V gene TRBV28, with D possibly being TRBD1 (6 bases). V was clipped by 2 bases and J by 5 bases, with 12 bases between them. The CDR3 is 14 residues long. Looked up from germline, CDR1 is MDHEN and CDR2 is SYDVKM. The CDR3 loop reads CASSLTGKDTEAFF. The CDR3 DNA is TGTGCCAGCAGTTTAACAGGGAAGGATACTGAAGCTTTCTTT.

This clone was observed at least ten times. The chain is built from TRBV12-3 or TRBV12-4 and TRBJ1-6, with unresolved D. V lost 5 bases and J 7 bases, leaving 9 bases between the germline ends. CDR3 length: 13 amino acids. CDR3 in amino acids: CASSPPGNSPLHF. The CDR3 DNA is TGTGCCAGCAGTCCCCCGGGGAATTCACCCCTCCACTTT.

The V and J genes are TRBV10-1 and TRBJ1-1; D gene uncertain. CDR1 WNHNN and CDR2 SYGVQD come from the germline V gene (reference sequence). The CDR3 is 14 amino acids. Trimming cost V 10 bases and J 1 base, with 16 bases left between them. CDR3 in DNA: TGCGCCACCAGCGCGAATGCCCGGAACACTGAAGCTTTCTTT. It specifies CATSANARNTEAFF.

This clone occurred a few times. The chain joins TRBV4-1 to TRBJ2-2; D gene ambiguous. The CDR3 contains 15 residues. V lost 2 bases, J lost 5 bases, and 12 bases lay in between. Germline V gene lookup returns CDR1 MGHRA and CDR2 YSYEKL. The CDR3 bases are TGCGCCAGCAGCCAAATTTCCGGCGGTACCGGGGAGCTGTTTTTT. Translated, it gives CASSQISGGTGELFF.

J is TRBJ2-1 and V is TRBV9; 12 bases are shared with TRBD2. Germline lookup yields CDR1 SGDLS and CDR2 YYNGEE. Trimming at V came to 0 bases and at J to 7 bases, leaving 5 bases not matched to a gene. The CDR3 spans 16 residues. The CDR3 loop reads CASSVATSGGRNEQFF. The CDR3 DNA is TGTGCCAGCAGCGTAGCAACTAGCGGGGGGAGGAATGAGCAGTTCTTC.

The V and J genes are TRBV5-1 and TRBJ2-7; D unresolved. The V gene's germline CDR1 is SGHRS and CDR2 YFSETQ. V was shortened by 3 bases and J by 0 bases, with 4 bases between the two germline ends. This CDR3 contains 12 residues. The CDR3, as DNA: TGCGCCAGCAGCTATAGCTCCTACGAGCAGTACTTC. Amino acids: CASSYSSYEQYF.

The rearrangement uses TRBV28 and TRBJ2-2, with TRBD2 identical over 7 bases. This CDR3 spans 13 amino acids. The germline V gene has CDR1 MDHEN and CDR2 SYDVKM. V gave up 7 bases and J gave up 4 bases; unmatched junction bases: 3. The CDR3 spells CASKRGVTGELFF. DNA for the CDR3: TGTGCCAGCAAACGGGGGGTCACCGGGGAGCTGTTTTTT. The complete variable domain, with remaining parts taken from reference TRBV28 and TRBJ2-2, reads DVKVTQSSRYLVKRTGEKVFLECVQDMDHENMFWYRQDPGLGLRLIYFSYDVKMKEKGDIPEGYSVSREKKERFSLILESASTNQTSMYLCASKRGVTGELFFGEGSRLTVL.

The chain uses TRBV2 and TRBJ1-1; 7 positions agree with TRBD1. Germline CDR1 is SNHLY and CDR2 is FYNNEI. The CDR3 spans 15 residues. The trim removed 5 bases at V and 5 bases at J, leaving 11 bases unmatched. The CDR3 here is CASSLLDSGGTEAFF. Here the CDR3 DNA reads TGTGCCAGCAGTCTACTCGACTCAGGGGGGACTGAAGCTTTCTTT.

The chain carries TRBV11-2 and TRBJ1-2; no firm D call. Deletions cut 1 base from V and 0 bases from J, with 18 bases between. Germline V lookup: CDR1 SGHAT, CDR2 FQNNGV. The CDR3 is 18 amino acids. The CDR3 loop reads CASSLVRRRAPSNYGYTF. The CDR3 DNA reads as TGTGCCAGCAGCTTAGTCCGGAGGAGGGCCCCCTCTAACTATGGCTACACCTTC.

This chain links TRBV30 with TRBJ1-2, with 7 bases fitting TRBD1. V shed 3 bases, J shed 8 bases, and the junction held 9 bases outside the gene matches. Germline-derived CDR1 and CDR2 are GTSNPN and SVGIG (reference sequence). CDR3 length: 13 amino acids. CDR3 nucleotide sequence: TGTGCCTGGAGCGCAGGGGGTGGAAGGGGCTACACCTTC. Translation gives CAWSAGGGRGYTF.